The 11 T cell receptor beta chains listed next were all sequenced from one sample in a study of OX40 agonist ivuxolimab in advanced cancers. Sequenced by immunoSEQ multiplex PCR; TCRdb stores in-frame clones only, minus some. Among 71,000 or so clones listed, roughly 93% were seen once. The specimen was CD4+ or CD8+ T cells sorted from blood, collected in a trial of the OX40 agonist ivuxolimab. These receptors were taken from an adult with an advanced solid tumor such as melanoma, head and neck, liver or kidney cancer.

This chain joins TRBV6-5 and TRBJ1-2; D uncertain. The germline CDR1 and CDR2 sequences are MNHEY and SVGAGI. This CDR3 has 14 residues. The germline V and J ends were trimmed by 0 bases and 1 base, with 6 bases remaining between them. The CDR3 region is CASSYSPVNYGYTF. CDR3 nucleotides: TGTGCCAGCAGTTACTCCCCGGTTAACTATGGCTACACCTTC.

The V call is TRBV6-6, the J call TRBJ2-7; D is undetermined. V was cut by 4 bases and J by 4 bases, with 11 bases left in between. Germline CDR1 is MNHNY and CDR2 is SVGAGI (reference sequence). This CDR3 is built from 13 residues. The CDR3 nucleotides are TGTGCCAGCAGTTCACCATCCCATTACGAGCAGTACTTC. It specifies CASSSPSHYEQYF.

V and J are TRBV2 and TRBJ1-2; 9 bases match TRBD1. Germline lookup yields CDR1 SNHLY and CDR2 FYNNEI. This CDR3 contains 14 residues. After removal of 5 bases from V and 2 bases from J, the junction contained 3 bases not matched to a gene. The CDR3 sequence: CASSPTGGNYGYTF. In nucleotides, the CDR3 is TGTGCCAGCAGTCCTACAGGGGGCAACTATGGCTACACCTTC.

The gene calls are TRBV4-3 and TRBJ2-2, with a possible D match to TRBD1 (6 bases). The CDR3 is made up of 15 amino acids. Germline loops: CDR1 LGHNA, CDR2 YSLEER. Trimming took off 0 bases at V and 5 bases at J, with 10 bases between the two ends. The CDR3 sequence is CASSQESRGTGELFF. Written as DNA, the CDR3 is TGCGCCAGCAGCCAAGAGAGCAGGGGTACCGGGGAGCTGTTTTTT.

The chain employs TRBV6-1 and TRBJ2-1, with D hard to call. The CDR3 sequence is 13 residues long. Germline CDR1 and CDR2: MNHNS and SASEGT. Trimming stripped 1 base from V and 7 bases from J, with 8 bases between. The chain's CDR3 is CASSEGWGNEQFF. CDR3 bases: TGTGCCAGCAGTGAAGGGTGGGGAAATGAGCAGTTCTTC.

The chain is built from TRBV5-1 and TRBJ1-4; no definite D call. The CDR3 loop spans 14 amino acids. The V gene lost 5 bases and the J gene lost 7 bases, with 15 bases spanning the gap. CDR1 is SGHRS and CDR2 is YFSETQ in the germline V gene. CDR3 in amino acids: CASSPEGLGEKLFF. The DNA for the CDR3 is TGCGCCAGCAGTCCTGAGGGTTTAGGTGAAAAACTGTTTTTT.

The rearrangement uses TRBV5-1 and TRBJ2-1; 10 nucleotides match TRBD2. This CDR3 is 16 amino acids long. V shed 4 bases and J 2 bases; nucleotides not matched to a gene: 6. Germline V gives CDR1 SGHRS, CDR2 YFSETQ. The DNA of the CDR3 is TGCGCCAGCAGCCTATCCGGGACTAGCGCCTACAATGAGCAGTTCTTC. It is translated as CASSLSGTSAYNEQFF.

The rearrangement joins TRBV6-5 to TRBJ2-2; tentative D call: TRBD2 (5 bases). The V end lost 0 bases, the J end lost 6 bases, and 5 bases lay between the germline ends. Germline CDR1 MNHEY, CDR2 SVGAGI. This CDR3 region has 13 residues. CDR3 sequence reads: CASSYSRAGELFF. CDR3 coding DNA: TGTGCCAGCAGTTACTCGCGGGCCGGGGAGCTGTTTTTT.

The gene calls are TRBV6-5 and TRBJ2-1; weak D call: TRBD2 (5 bases). This CDR3 comprises 13 residues. From germline, CDR1 is MNHEY and CDR2 SVGAGI. Deletions cut 2 bases from V and 7 bases from J, with 9 bases between. CDR3 nucleotides: TGTGCCAGCAGTTACGGTGGGGAGAATGAGCAGTTCTTC. Its protein is CASSYGGENEQFF.

The J gene is TRBJ2-7, the V gene TRBV5-1; tentative D call: TRBD2 (6 bases). Germline CDR1 reads SGHRS; CDR2 reads YFSETQ. CDR3 length: 14 amino acids. Trimming left V 1 base short and J 0 bases short, with 8 bases between. CDR3 amino acids: CASSLWDSSYEQYF. For the CDR3, the DNA is TGCGCCAGCAGCTTGTGGGACTCCTCCTACGAGCAGTACTTC.

CDR3 sequence: CSVEHKNGYTF. The CDR3 coding sequence is TGCAGCGTTGAACACAAAAATGGCTACACCTTC. The chain joins TRBV29-1 to TRBJ1-2; D is undetermined. CDR1 and CDR2 (germline): SQVTM, ANQGSEA. CDR3 length equals 11 residues. V lost 2 bases to trimming and J lost 6 bases, with 7 bases between them.